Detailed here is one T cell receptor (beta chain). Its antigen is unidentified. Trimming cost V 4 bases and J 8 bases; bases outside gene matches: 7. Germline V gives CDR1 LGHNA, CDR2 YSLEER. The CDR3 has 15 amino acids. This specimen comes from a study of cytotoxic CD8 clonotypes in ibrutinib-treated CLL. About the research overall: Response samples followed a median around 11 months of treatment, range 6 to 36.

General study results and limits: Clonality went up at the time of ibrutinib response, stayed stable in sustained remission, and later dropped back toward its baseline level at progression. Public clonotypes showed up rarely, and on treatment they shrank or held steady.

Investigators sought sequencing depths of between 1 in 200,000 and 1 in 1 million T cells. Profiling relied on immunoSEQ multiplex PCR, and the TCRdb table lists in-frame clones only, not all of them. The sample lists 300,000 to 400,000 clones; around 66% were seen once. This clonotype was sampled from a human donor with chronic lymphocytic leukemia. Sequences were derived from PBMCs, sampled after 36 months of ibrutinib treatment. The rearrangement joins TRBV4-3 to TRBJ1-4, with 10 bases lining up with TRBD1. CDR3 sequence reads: CASSRDRGWYEKLFF. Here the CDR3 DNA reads TGCGCCAGCAGCCGGGACAGGGGATGGTACGAAAAACTGTTTTTT.